A selection of T cell receptor beta chains follows, all from one sample in a study of cytomegalovirus exposure and HLA in healthy donors. Clones were read by immunoSEQ multiplex PCR, and TCRdb kept only the in-frame ones, dropping some. The table has around 190,000 clones, around 87% seen once; the top ten hold under 2%. The source material was PBMCs. The origin of the receptors is a woman between 18 and 29 years old in good health and CMV-seronegative. Both conserved end residues are part of each CDR3. A D gene is named only where the DNA matches it firmly. The size field is filled for only some rows; it gives once, few, many or a size class.

CDR3 protein | CDR3 DNA | J gene | V gene | D gene | clone size | CDR3 length
CATGGVATNEKLFF | TGTGCCACCGGGGGGGTTGCAACTAATGAAAAACTGTTTTTT | TRBJ1-4 | TRBV28 | - | - | 14
CATSRVRTEPYEQYF | TGTGCCACCAGCAGAGTGCGGACAGAACCCTACGAGCAGTACTTC | TRBJ2-7 | TRBV15 | - | - | 15
CASSHPSGLETQYF | TGTGCCAGCAGTCACCCGTCGGGTTTAGAGACCCAGTACTTC | TRBJ2-5 | TRBV6-1 | - | few | 14
CASSSSGGDTQYF | TGTGCCAGCAGCTCCAGCGGGGGGGATACGCAGTATTTT | TRBJ2-3 | TRBV7-9 | TRBD2 | - | 13
CASSLSPAGELFF | TGTGCCAGCAGTTTATCCCCCGCCGGGGAGCTGTTTTTT | TRBJ2-2 | TRBV27 | - | - | 13
CASSRGQGTDLANTIYF | TGTGCCAGCAGTCGCGGACAAGGGACAGACCTTGCTAACACCATATATTTT | TRBJ1-3 | TRBV28 | TRBD1 | - | 17
CSVEDRDRASYEQYF | TGCAGCGTTGAAGATAGGGACAGGGCCTCCTACGAGCAGTACTTC | TRBJ2-7 | TRBV29-1 | TRBD1 | - | 15
CASMGAQGAFGNTIYF | TGTGCCAGCATGGGGGCGCAGGGGGCGTTCGGAAACACCATATATTTT | TRBJ1-3 | TRBV28 | TRBD1 | - | 16
CASSTRQGGNEKLFF | TGTGCCAGTAGTACCCGACAGGGGGGTAATGAAAAACTGTTTTTT | TRBJ1-4 | TRBV19 | TRBD1 | - | 15
CASSWDRGLEKLFF | TGTGCCAGCAGCTGGGACAGGGGGCTGGAAAAACTGTTTTTT | TRBJ1-4 | TRBV7-2 | TRBD1 | - | 14
CASRPGLAGKTSYNEQFF | TGTGCCAGTAGGCCGGGACTAGCGGGAAAGACGTCCTACAATGAGCAGTTCTTC | TRBJ2-1 | TRBV19 | TRBD2 | once | 18
CSVPVLPDTQYF | TGCAGCGTCCCAGTCCTCCCCGATACGCAGTATTTT | TRBJ2-3 | TRBV29-1 | - | - | 12
CASSPGTGYTEAFF | TGTGCCAGTAGTCCTGGGACAGGGTACACTGAAGCTTTCTTT | TRBJ1-1 | TRBV19 | TRBD1 | - | 14
CASSLGTSGGKMGEQYF | TGCGCCAGCAGCTTGGGGACTAGCGGGGGGAAGATGGGCGAGCAGTACTTC | TRBJ2-7 | TRBV5-1 | TRBD2 | - | 17
CASSRGDIGELFF | TGTGCTAGCAGCCGCGGGGATATCGGGGAGCTGTTTTTT | TRBJ2-2 | TRBV7-7 | - | - | 13
CASSLYLAGGPEDTQYF | TGTGCCAGCAGCTTATATCTAGCGGGGGGGCCAGAAGATACGCAGTATTTT | TRBJ2-3 | TRBV11-2 | TRBD2 | - | 17
CASSPSRGNPYEQYF | TGTGCCAGCAGCCCTTCTAGGGGGAATCCCTACGAGCAGTACTTC | TRBJ2-7 | TRBV14 | - | - | 15
CASSLAGFEQYF | TGTGCCAGCAGCTTGGCAGGGTTCGAGCAGTACTTC | TRBJ2-7 | TRBV5-6 | - | - | 12
CAISDWTGVGYTF | TGTGCCATCAGTGATTGGACAGGGGTTGGCTACACCTTC | TRBJ1-2 | TRBV10-3 | TRBD1 | - | 13
CASSPGGSSYEQYF | TGCGCCAGCAGCCCCGGGGGTAGCTCCTACGAGCAGTACTTC | TRBJ2-7 | TRBV10-1 | - | - | 14
CASSDSRWIRGVDSNQPQHF | TGTGCCAGCAGTGACTCGAGATGGATTCGTGGAGTGGATAGCAATCAGCCCCAGCATTTT | TRBJ1-5 | TRBV6-4 | - | - | 20
CSVEGTGAGGYTF | TGCAGCGTTGAAGGAACAGGGGCGGGTGGCTACACCTTC | TRBJ1-2 | TRBV29-1 | TRBD1 | - | 13
CASSLGDRPNTEAFF | TGTGCCAGCAGTTTAGGGGACAGGCCGAACACTGAAGCTTTCTTT | TRBJ1-1 | TRBV28 | TRBD1 | - | 15
CASSFRTGSSGANVLTF | TGTGCCAGCAGCTTCCGAACAGGGAGCTCTGGGGCCAACGTCCTGACTTTC | TRBJ2-6 | TRBV7-2 | - | once | 17
CASSPFRTGLEKLFF | TGCGCCAGCAGCCCCTTCCGGACAGGGCTTGAAAAACTGTTTTTT | TRBJ1-4 | TRBV4-1 | TRBD1 | - | 15
CASSLGVDSSTDTQYF | TGTGCCAGCAGCTTGGGGGTGGACAGCAGCACAGATACGCAGTATTTT | TRBJ2-3 | TRBV5-4 | - | - | 16
CASSEGSSGGPLSGANVLTF | TGTGCCAGCAGTGAGGGTTCTAGCGGGGGGCCCCTCTCTGGGGCCAACGTCCTGACTTTC | TRBJ2-6 | TRBV2 | TRBD2 | - | 20
CASSGGSTEAFF | TGTGCCAGCAGTGGGGGGAGTACTGAAGCTTTCTTT | TRBJ1-1 | TRBV6-6 | - | - | 12
CASSALAGGYQETQYF | TGTGCCAGCAGTGCCCTAGCGGGGGGGTACCAAGAGACCCAGTACTTC | TRBJ2-5 | TRBV25-1 | TRBD2 | - | 16